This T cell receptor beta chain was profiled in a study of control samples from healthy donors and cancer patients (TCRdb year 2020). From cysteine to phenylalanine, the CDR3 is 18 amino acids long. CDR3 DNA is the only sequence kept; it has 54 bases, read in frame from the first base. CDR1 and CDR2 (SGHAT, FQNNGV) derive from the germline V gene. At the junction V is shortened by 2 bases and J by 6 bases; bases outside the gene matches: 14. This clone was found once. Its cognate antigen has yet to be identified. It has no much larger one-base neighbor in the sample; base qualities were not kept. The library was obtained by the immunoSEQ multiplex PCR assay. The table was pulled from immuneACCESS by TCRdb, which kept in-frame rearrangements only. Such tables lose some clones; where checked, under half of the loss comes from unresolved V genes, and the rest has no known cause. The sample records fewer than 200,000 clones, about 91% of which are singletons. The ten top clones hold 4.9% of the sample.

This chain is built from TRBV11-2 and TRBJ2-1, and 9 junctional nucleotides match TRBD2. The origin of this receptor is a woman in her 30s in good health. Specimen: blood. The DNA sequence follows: TGTGCCAGCAGCTTACGACTCGTCGGCGGGAGGGGGACCAATGAGCAGTTCTTC. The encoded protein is CASSLRLVGGRGTNEQFF.